The rows below give T cell receptor beta chains drawn from one sample of a study of T cells in Graves' hyperthyroidism and ophthalmopathy. TCRdb itself ran the multiplex PCR reads through MiXCR, one entry per CDR3 protein. The sample contains 400,000 to 500,000 distinct CDR3 sequences, roughly 14% of which appear only once. Sequenced material: blood. The receptors come from a man between 18 and 29 years old with Graves' ophthalmopathy. Both conserved end residues are part of each CDR3. Fields, in order: J gene, clone size, V gene, D gene, CDR3 DNA, CDR3 protein. The D gene is left open where the match is weak. Clone size is not always given. Where it is, it says once, few, many or a class for expanded clones.

j_gene: TRBJ1-2; abundance: many; v_gene: TRBV27; d_gene: TRBD1; CDR3nt: TGTGCCAGCAGTTTATCCTGGGACAGTTTCGGCTACACCTTC; CDR3aa: CASSLSWDSFGYTF
j_gene: TRBJ1-4; abundance: .; v_gene: TRBV30; d_gene: .; CDR3nt: TGTGCCTGGAGGCCCACAGGGTTTGGGGAAAAACTGTTTTTT; CDR3aa: CAWRPTGFGEKLFF
j_gene: TRBJ2-5; abundance: many; v_gene: TRBV28; d_gene: .; CDR3nt: TGTGCCAGCAGTACTCAGGGGGGGACCCAGTACTTC; CDR3aa: CASSTQGGTQYF
j_gene: TRBJ1-5; abundance: .; v_gene: TRBV27; d_gene: .; CDR3nt: .; CDR3aa: CASSSSTGLSNQPQHF
j_gene: TRBJ2-3; abundance: few; v_gene: TRBV28; d_gene: TRBD1; CDR3nt: TGTGCCAGCAGACCGTATGGGACAGTTTACTCTAGCACAGATACGCAGTATTTT; CDR3aa: CASRPYGTVYSSTDTQYF
j_gene: TRBJ2-5; abundance: many; v_gene: TRBV7-2; d_gene: .; CDR3nt: TGTGCCAGCAGCTTAAACGGGGATGAAGAGACCCAGTACTTC; CDR3aa: CASSLNGDEETQYF
j_gene: TRBJ2-5; abundance: .; v_gene: TRBV29-1; d_gene: .; CDR3nt: TGCAGCGCCCCCCTTGGGGCGACCCAGTACTTC; CDR3aa: CSAPLGATQYF
j_gene: TRBJ2-3; abundance: .; v_gene: TRBV9; d_gene: TRBD2; CDR3nt: TGTGCCAGCAGCCCTGGGGCTAGCGGGAGGATAGGAGATACGCAGTATTTT; CDR3aa: CASSPGASGRIGDTQYF
j_gene: TRBJ2-1; abundance: many; v_gene: TRBV6-1; d_gene: TRBD2; CDR3nt: TGTGCCAGCAGTAAAAAGCCGACTAGCGGGCCATACAATGAGCAGTTCTTC; CDR3aa: CASSKKPTSGPYNEQFF
j_gene: TRBJ1-2; abundance: many; v_gene: TRBV12-3/TRBV12-4; d_gene: .; CDR3nt: TGTGCCAGCAGTTTTAGCGACATCTATGGCTACACCTTC; CDR3aa: CASSFSDIYGYTF
j_gene: TRBJ2-7; abundance: .; v_gene: TRBV3-1; d_gene: .; CDR3nt: TGTGCCAGCAGCCAAGATACCGGGGAGCAGTACTTC; CDR3aa: CASSQDTGEQYF
j_gene: TRBJ2-5; abundance: few; v_gene: TRBV27; d_gene: .; CDR3nt: TGTGCCAGCAGTACAGGTAGAGGAGAGACCCAGTACTTC; CDR3aa: CASSTGRGETQYF
j_gene: TRBJ2-1; abundance: many; v_gene: TRBV5-1; d_gene: .; CDR3nt: TGCGCCAGCAGCCCACGAGGTGGGGGGACGGATGAGCAGTTCTTC; CDR3aa: CASSPRGGGTDEQFF
j_gene: TRBJ2-7; abundance: many; v_gene: TRBV7-9; d_gene: .; CDR3nt: TGTGCCAGCAGCTTAGGGTTCAAGGAGCAGTACTTC; CDR3aa: CASSLGFKEQYF
j_gene: TRBJ2-7; abundance: many; v_gene: TRBV18; d_gene: TRBD2; CDR3nt: TGTGCCAGCTCACCACCGGGACTAGCGGGGGGATACGAGCAGTACTTC; CDR3aa: CASSPPGLAGGYEQYF
j_gene: TRBJ1-1; abundance: many; v_gene: TRBV4-1; d_gene: .; CDR3nt: TGCGCCAGCAGCCAAGAAGCACGACAGAACACTGAAGCTTTCTTT; CDR3aa: CASSQEARQNTEAFF
j_gene: TRBJ1-1; abundance: many; v_gene: TRBV6-2/TRBV6-3; d_gene: .; CDR3nt: TGTGCCAGCAGTTTTATAGGGCCCACTGAAGCTTTCTTT; CDR3aa: CASSFIGPTEAFF
j_gene: TRBJ2-5; abundance: many; v_gene: TRBV27; d_gene: .; CDR3nt: TGTGCCAGCAGTTTACTAGCTGAGCATAAAGAGACCCAGTACTTC; CDR3aa: CASSLLAEHKETQYF
j_gene: TRBJ2-2; abundance: .; v_gene: TRBV5-6; d_gene: TRBD2; CDR3nt: TGTGCCAGCAGCCCTACAGTGGGACTAAACACCGGGGAGCTGTTTTTT; CDR3aa: CASSPTVGLNTGELFF
j_gene: TRBJ1-2; abundance: .; v_gene: TRBV20-1; d_gene: .; CDR3nt: TGCAGTGCTAGAGACAGGGTTAAGGACTATGGCTACACCTTC; CDR3aa: CSARDRVKDYGYTF
j_gene: TRBJ1-2; abundance: many; v_gene: TRBV20-1; d_gene: .; CDR3nt: TGCAGTGCTAGAGCTGATTATGGCTACACCTTC; CDR3aa: CSARADYGYTF
j_gene: TRBJ2-2; abundance: few; v_gene: TRBV25-1; d_gene: TRBD2; CDR3nt: TGTGCCAGCACACGGACTAGCGGGGGGACGAACACCGGGGAGCTGTTTTTT; CDR3aa: CASTRTSGGTNTGELFF
j_gene: TRBJ2-1; abundance: many; v_gene: TRBV7-8; d_gene: TRBD2; CDR3nt: TGTGCCAGCAGCTTAGACCTAGGGAGGGATGAGCAGTTCTTC; CDR3aa: CASSLDLGRDEQFF
j_gene: TRBJ2-7; abundance: many; v_gene: TRBV30; d_gene: TRBD1; CDR3nt: TGTGCCTGGGACAGGGGCAGCTCCTACGAGCAGTACTTC; CDR3aa: CAWDRGSSYEQYF
j_gene: TRBJ1-5; abundance: many; v_gene: TRBV12-3/TRBV12-4; d_gene: .; CDR3nt: TGTGCCAGCAGGCGGGGCGGTCAGCCCCAGCATTTT; CDR3aa: CASRRGGQPQHF
j_gene: TRBJ2-7; abundance: few; v_gene: TRBV6-4; d_gene: TRBD2; CDR3nt: TGTGCCAGCAGTGACTCGAGAGCGGGAGCCTACGAGCAGTACTTC; CDR3aa: CASSDSRAGAYEQYF
j_gene: TRBJ2-3; abundance: many; v_gene: TRBV7-2; d_gene: .; CDR3nt: TGTGCCAGCAGCCGAAGCGACCGCACAGATACGCAGTATTTT; CDR3aa: CASSRSDRTDTQYF
j_gene: TRBJ2-2; abundance: .; v_gene: TRBV4-1; d_gene: .; CDR3nt: TGCGCCAGCAGCCAATACAGTGCCGGGGAGCTGTTTTTT; CDR3aa: CASSQYSAGELFF
j_gene: TRBJ1-5; abundance: many; v_gene: TRBV5-1; d_gene: .; CDR3nt: TGCGCCAGCAGCTTCTCAGGGTTGGGCAATCAGCCCCAGCATTTT; CDR3aa: CASSFSGLGNQPQHF